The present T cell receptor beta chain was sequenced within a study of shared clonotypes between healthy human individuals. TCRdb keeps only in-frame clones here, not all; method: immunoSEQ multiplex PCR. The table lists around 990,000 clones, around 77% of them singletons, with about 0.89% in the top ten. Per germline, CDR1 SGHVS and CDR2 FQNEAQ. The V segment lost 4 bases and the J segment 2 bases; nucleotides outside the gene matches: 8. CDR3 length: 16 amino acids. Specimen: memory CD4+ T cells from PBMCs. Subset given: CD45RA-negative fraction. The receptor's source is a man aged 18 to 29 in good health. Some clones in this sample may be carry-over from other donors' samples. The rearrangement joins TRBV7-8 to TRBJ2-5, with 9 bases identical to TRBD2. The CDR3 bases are TGTGCCAGCAGCTCCCACCGACTAGCGGATCAAGAGACCCAGTACTTC. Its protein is CASSSHRLADQETQYF.